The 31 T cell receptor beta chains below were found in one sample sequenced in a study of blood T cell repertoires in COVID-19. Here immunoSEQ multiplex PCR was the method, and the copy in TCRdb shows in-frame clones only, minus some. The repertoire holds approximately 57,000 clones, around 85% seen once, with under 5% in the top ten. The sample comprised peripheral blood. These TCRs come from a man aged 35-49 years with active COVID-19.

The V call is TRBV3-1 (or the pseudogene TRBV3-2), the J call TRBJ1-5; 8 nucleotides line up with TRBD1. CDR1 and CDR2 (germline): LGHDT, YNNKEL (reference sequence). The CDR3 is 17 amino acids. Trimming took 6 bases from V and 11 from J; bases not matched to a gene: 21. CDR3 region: CASRRHGGGQGSVSQHF. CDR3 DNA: TGTGCCAGCAGACGACACGGGGGCGGACAGGGCTCTGTGTCCCAGCATTTT.

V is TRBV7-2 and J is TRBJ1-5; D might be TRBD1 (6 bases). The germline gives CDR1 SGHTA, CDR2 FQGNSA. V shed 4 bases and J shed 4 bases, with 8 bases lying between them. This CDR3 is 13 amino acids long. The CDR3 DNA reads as TGTGCCAGCAGCTGGACAGTGAATCAGCCCCAGCATTTT. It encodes CASSWTVNQPQHF.

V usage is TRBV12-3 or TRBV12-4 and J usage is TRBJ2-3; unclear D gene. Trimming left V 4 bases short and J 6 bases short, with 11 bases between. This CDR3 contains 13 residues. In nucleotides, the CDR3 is TGTGCCAGCAGTTCCTACTCTATGGATACGCAGTATTTT. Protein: CASSSYSMDTQYF.

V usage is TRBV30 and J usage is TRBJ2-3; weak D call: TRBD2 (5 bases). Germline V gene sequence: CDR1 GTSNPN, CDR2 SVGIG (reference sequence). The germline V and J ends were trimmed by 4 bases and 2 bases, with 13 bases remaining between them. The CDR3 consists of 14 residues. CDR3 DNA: TGTGCCTGGATGCGGGCCCGGTCCACAGATACGCAGTATTTT. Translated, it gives CAWMRARSTDTQYF.

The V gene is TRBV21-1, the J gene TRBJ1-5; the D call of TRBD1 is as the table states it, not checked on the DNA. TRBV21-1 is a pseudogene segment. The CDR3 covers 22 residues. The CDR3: CASSKLLGRTGKAMGDNQPQHF. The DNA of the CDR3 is TGTGCCAGCAGCAAACTGTTGGGAAGGACAGGTAAGGCGATGGGGGACAATCAGCCCCAGCATTTT.

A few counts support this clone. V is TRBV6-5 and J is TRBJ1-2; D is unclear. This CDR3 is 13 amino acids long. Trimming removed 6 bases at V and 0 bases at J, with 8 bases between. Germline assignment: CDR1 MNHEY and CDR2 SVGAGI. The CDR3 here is CASSPGANYGYTF. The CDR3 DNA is TGTGCCAGCAGCCCCGGGGCTAACTATGGCTACACCTTC.

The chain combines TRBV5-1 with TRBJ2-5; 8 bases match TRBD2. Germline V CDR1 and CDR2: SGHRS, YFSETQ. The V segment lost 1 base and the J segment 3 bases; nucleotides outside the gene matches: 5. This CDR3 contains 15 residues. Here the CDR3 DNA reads TGCGCCAGCAGCTTGCGAACTAGCGGTAAAGAGACCCAGTACTTC. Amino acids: CASSLRTSGKETQYF.

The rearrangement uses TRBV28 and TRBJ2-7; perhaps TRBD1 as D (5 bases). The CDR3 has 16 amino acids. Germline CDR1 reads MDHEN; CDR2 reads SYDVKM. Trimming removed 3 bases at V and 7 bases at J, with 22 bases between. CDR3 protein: CASSFLTVLSLQEQYF. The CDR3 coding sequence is TGTGCCAGCAGTTTCCTGACAGTCCTAAGTTTGCAAGAGCAGTACTTC.

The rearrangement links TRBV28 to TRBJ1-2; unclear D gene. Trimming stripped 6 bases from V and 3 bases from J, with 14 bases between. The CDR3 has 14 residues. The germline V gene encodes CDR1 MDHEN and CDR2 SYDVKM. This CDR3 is CASSPPGVDYGYTF. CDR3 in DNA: TGTGCCAGCAGCCCTCCCGGGGTTGACTATGGCTACACCTTC.

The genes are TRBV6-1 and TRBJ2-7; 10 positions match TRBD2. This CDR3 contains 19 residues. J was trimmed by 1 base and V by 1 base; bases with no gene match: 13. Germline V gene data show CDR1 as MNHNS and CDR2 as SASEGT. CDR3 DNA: TGTGCCAGCAGTGAAGGGCCCAACTGGGCTAGCGGGGGTTCCTACGAGCAGTACTTC. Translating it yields CASSEGPNWASGGSYEQYF.

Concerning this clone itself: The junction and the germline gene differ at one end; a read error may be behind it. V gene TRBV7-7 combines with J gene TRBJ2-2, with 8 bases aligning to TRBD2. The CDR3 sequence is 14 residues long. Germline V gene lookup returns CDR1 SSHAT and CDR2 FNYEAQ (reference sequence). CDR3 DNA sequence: TGTGCTAGCAGCTTAGCGGGGCAGGTCGGGGAGCTGTTTTTT. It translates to CASSLAGQVGELFF.

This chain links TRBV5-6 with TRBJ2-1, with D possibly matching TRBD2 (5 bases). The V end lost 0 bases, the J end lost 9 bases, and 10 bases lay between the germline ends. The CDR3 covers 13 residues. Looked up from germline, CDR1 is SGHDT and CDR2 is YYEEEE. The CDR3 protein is CASSLGGPGEQFF. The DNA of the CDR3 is TGTGCCAGCAGCTTGGGAGGGCCTGGTGAGCAGTTCTTC.

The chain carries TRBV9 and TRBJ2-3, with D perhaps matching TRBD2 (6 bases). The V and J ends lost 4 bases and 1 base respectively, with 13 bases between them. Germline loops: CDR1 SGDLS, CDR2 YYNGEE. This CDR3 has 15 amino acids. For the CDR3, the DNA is TGTGCCAGCAGCAGAAGTTCTAGCGGCACAGATACGCAGTATTTT. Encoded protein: CASSRSSSGTDTQYF.

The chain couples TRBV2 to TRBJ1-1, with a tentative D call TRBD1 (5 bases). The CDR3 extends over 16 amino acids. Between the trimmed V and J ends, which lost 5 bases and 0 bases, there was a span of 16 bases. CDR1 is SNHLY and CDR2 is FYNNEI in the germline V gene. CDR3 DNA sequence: TGTGCCAGCAGTAGATCCCGACAGTCCATGAACACTGAAGCTTTCTTT. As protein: CASSRSRQSMNTEAFF.

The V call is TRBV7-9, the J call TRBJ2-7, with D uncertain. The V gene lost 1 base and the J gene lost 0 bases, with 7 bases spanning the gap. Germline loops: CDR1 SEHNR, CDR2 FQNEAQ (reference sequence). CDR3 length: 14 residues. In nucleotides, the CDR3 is TGTGCCAGCAGCTTAGATGACACCTCCTACGAGCAGTACTTC. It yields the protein CASSLDDTSYEQYF.

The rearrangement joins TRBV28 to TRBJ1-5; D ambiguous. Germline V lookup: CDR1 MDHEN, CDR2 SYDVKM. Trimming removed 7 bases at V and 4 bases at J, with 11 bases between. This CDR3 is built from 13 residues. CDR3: CASKRDINQPQHF. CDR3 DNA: TGTGCCAGCAAACGAGACATAAATCAGCCCCAGCATTTT.

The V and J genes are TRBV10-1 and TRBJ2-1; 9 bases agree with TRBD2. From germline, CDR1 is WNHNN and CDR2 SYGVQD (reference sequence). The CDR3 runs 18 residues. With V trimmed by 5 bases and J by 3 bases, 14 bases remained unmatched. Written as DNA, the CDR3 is TGCGCCAGCAGTCCAACTAGCGGGCCGTCCCTCTACTACAATGAGCAGTTCTTC. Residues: CASSPTSGPSLYYNEQFF.

CDR3 residues: CASSLPTWDRGNEKLFF. The CDR3 DNA reads TGTGCCAGCAGCTTGCCTACGTGGGACAGGGGTAATGAAAAACTGTTTTTT. This chain connects TRBV5-6 to TRBJ1-4, with TRBD1 identical over 10 bases. V dropped 1 base and J dropped 4; count of bases not matched to a gene: 7. CDR3 length equals 17 residues. The germline V gene encodes CDR1 SGHDT and CDR2 YYEEEE.

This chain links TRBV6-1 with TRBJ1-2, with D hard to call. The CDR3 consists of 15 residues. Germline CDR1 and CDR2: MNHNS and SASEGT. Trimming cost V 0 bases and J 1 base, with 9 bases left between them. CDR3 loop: CASSEAAFFNYGYTF. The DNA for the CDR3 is TGTGCCAGCAGTGAAGCGGCATTTTTTAACTATGGCTACACCTTC.

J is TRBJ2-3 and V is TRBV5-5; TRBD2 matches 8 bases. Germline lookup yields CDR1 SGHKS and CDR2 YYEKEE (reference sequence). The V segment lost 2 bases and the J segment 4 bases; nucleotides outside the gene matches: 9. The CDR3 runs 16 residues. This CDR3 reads CASSFGREGLADTQYF. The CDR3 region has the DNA TGTGCCAGCAGCTTCGGTCGGGAGGGCCTAGCAGATACGCAGTATTTT.

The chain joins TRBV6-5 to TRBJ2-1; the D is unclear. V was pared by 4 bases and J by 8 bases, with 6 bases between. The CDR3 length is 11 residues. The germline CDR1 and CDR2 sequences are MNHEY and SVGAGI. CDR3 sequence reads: CASSSSDEQFF. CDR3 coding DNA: TGTGCCAGCAGTTCATCGGATGAGCAGTTCTTC.

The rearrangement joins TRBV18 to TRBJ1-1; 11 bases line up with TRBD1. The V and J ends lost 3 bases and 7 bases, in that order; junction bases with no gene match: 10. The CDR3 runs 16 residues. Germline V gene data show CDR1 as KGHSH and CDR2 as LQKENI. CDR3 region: CASSPGTGGRISEAFF. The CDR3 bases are TGTGCCAGCTCACCGGGGACAGGGGGGCGCATCAGTGAAGCTTTCTTT. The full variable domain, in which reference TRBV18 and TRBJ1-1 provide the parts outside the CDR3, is NAGVMQNPRHLVRRRGQEARLRCSPMKGHSHVYWYRQLPEEGLKFMVYLQKENIIDESGMPKERFSAEFPKEGPSILRIQQVVRGDSAAYFCASSPGTGGRISEAFFGQGTRLTVV.

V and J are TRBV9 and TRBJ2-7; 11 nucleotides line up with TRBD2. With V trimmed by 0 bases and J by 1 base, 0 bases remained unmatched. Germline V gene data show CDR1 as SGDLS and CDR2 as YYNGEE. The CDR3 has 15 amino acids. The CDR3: CASSVGLAGSYEQYF. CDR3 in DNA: TGTGCCAGCAGCGTAGGACTAGCGGGGTCCTACGAGCAGTACTTC. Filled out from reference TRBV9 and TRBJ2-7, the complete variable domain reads DSGVTQTPKHLITATGQRVTLRCSPRSGDLSVYWYQQSLDQGLQFLIQYYNGEERAKGNILERFSAQQFPDLHSELNLSSLELGDSALYFCASSVGLAGSYEQYFGPGTRLTVT.

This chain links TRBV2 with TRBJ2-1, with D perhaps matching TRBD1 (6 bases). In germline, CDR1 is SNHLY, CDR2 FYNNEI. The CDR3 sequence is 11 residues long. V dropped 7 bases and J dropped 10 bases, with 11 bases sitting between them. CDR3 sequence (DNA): TGTGCCAGCACACCTGGGGGCGAGCAGTTCTTC. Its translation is CASTPGGEQFF.

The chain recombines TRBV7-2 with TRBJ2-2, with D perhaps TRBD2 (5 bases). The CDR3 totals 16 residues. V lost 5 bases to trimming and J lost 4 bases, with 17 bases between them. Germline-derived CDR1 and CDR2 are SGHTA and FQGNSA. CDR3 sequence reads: CASSRRSGTLTGELFF. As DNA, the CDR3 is TGTGCCAGCAGCAGAAGGAGCGGAACCCTCACCGGGGAGCTGTTTTTT.

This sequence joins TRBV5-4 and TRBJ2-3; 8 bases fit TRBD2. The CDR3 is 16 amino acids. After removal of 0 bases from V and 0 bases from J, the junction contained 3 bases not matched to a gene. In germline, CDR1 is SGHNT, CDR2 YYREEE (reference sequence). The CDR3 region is CASSLEASGSTDTQYF. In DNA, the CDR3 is TGTGCCAGCAGCTTGGAGGCTAGCGGGAGCACAGATACGCAGTATTTT.

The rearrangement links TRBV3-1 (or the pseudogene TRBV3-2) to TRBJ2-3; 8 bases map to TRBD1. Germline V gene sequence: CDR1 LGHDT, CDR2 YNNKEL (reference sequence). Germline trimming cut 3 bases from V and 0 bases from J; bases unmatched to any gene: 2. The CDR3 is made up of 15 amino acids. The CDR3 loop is CASSQRTGSTDTQYF. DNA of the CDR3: TGTGCCAGCAGCCAGAGGACAGGGAGCACAGATACGCAGTATTTT.

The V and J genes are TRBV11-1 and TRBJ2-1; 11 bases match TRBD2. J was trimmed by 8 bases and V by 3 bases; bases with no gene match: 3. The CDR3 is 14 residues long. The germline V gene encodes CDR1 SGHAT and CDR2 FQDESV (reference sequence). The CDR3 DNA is TGTGCCAGCAGCTTTGGACTAGCGGGTGATGAGCAGTTCTTC. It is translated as CASSFGLAGDEQFF.

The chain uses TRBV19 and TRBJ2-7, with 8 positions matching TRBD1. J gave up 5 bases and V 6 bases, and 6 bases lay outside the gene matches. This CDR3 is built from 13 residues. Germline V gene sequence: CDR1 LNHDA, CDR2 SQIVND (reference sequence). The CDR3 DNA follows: TGTGCCAGTAGGAAGGACAGGGTCAACGAGCAGTACTTC. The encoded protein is CASRKDRVNEQYF.

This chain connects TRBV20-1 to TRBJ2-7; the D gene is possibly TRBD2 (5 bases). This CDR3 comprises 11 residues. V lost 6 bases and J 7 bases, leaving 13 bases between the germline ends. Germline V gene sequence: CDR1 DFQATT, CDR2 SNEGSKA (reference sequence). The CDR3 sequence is CSAEGSREQYF. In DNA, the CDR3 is TGCAGTGCCGAGGGATCTCGGGAGCAGTACTTC.

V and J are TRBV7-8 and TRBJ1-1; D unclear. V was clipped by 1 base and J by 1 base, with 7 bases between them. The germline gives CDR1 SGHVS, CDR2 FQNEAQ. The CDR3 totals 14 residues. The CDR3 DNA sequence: TGTGCCAGCAGCTTAGTTATATGGAACACTGAAGCTTTCTTT. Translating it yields CASSLVIWNTEAFF.